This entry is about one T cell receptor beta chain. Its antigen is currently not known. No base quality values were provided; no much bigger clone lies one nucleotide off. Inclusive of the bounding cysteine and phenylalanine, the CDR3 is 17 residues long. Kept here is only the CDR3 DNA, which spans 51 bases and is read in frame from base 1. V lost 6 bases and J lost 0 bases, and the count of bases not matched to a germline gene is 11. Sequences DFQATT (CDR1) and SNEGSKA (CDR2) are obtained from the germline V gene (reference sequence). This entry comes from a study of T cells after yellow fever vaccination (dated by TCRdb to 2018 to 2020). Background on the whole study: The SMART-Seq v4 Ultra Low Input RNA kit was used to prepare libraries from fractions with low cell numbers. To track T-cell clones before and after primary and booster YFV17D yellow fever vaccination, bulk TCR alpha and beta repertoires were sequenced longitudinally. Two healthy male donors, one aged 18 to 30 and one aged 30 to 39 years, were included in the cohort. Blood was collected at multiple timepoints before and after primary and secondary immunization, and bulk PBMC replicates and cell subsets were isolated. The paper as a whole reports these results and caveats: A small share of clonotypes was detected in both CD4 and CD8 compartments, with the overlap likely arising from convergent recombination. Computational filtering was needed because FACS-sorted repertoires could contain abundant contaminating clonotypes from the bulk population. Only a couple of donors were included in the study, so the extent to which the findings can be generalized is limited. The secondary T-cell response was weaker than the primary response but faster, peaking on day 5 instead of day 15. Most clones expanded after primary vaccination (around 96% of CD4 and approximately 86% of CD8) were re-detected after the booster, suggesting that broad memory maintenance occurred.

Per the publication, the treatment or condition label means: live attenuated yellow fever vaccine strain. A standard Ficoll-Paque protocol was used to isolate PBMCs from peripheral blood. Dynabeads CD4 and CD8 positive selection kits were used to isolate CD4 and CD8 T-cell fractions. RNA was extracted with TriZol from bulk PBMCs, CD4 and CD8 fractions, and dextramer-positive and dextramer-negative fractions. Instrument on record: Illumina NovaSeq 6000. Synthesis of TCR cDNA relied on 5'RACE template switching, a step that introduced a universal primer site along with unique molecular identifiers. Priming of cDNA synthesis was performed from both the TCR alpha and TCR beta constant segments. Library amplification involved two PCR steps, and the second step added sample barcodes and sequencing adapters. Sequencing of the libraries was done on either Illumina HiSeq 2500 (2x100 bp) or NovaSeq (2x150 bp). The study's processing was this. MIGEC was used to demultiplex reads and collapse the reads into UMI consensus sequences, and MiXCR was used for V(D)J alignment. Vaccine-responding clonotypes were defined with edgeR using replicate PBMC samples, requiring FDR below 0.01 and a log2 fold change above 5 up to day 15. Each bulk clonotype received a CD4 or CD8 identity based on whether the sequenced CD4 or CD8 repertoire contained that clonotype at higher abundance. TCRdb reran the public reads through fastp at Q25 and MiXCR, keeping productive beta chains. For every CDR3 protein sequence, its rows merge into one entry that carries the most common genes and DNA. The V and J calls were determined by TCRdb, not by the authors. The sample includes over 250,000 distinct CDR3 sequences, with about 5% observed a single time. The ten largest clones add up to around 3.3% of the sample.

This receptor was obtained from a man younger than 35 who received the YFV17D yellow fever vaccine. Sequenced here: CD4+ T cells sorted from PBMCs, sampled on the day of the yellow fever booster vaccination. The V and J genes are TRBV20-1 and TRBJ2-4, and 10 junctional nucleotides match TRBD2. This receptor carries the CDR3 CSATTSGAWLAKNIQYF. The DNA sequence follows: TGCAGTGCCACAACTAGCGGGGCCTGGTTAGCCAAAAACATTCAGTACTTC.